This T cell receptor (beta chain) was retrieved from a study of graft-versus-host responses after intestinal transplantation. Study findings and constraints: Early declines in HvG clones that occurred post-transplant were associated with peak circulating GvH clone levels. The recipient marrow held GvH clones, and some of them showed up first in ileum or blood.

TCRdb keeps only in-frame clones here, not all; method: immunoSEQ multiplex PCR. The sample records some 96,000 clones, around 90% being singletons. To note about this clone: Its antigen is still unknown.

The sample consisted of PBMCs, taken just under 460 days after intestinal transplant. The receptor was derived from a human patient who received an intestinal transplant, so some T cells may come from the graft donor.

The CDR3 here is CASRSQGPSTDTQYF. The DNA for the CDR3 is TGTGCCAGCAGAAGCCAGGGGCCCAGCACAGATACGCAGTATTTT. This chain connects TRBV7-9 to TRBJ2-3, with a weak D call TRBD1 (6 bases). The CDR3 consists of 15 residues. V was shortened by 6 bases and J by 0 bases, with 13 bases between the two germline ends. Per germline, CDR1 SEHNR and CDR2 FQNEAQ (reference sequence).